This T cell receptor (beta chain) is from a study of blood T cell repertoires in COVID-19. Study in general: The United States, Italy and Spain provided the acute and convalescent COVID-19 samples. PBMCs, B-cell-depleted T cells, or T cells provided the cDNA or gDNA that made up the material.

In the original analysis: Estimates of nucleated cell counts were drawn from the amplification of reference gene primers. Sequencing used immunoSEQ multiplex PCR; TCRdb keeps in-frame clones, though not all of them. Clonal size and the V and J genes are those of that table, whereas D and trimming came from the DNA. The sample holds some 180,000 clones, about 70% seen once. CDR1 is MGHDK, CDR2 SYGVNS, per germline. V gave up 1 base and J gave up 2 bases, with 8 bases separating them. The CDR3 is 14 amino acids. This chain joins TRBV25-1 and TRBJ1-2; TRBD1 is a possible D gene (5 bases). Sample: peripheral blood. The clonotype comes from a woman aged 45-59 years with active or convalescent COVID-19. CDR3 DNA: TGTGCCAGCAGTGAATGGGGCCAGAACTATGGCTACACCTTC. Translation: CASSEWGQNYGYTF.